This T cell receptor beta chain was recovered during a study of graft-versus-host responses after intestinal transplantation. Study at large: Transplantation in recipients was multivisceral, liver-intestinal, or isolated intestinal. General study findings and limits: Some GvH clones appeared in ileal mucosa or blood before recipient bone marrow. Early declines in HvG clones that occurred post-transplant were associated with peak circulating GvH clone levels. High graft-versus-host to host-versus-graft clonal ratios were found in allografts of patients who had graft-donor T cell macrochimerism.

On this clone: Its specificity is not known.

Using immunoSEQ multiplex PCR, the repertoire was profiled, and TCRdb retains in-frame clones only, with some absent. Among tens of thousands of clones listed, around 95% were seen once. This CDR3 region has 14 residues. Germline CDR1 is ENHRY and CDR2 is SYGVKD. Trimming cost V 3 bases and J 0 bases, with 9 bases left between them. The chain has TRBV10-3 and TRBJ2-7; the D gene could be TRBD1 or TRBD2 (5 bases each). This clonotype was sampled from a human donor who was the organ donor for an intestinal transplant. Sample: unstimulated CD8+ T cells sorted from spleen or lymph node cells, taken before transplant. The CDR3 reads CAISDEGSSYEQYF. Here the CDR3 DNA reads TGTGCCATCAGTGATGAGGGGAGCTCCTACGAGCAGTACTTC.